Listed below are T cell receptor beta chains from one sample, sequenced in a study of PD-L1 blockade in urothelial cancer. Here immunoSEQ multiplex PCR was the method, and the copy in TCRdb shows in-frame clones only, minus some. The sample has approximately 52,000 clones, 85% seen once. This specimen was PBMCs, taken around atezolizumab (anti-PD-L1) treatment. The receptors were sampled from a man aged 65 to 79 with urothelial cancer. Both conserved end residues are part of each CDR3. The D gene is left open where the match is weak. Where a row states a size, it is once, few, many or the class of an expanded clone; other rows omit it.

CDR3 length: 15
clone size: .
V gene: TRBV19
D gene: .
J gene: TRBJ1-1
CDR3 protein: CASSIGGRAGAEAFF
CDR3 DNA: TGTGCCAGTAGTATCGGTGGCCGGGCCGGGGCTGAAGCTTTCTTT

CDR3 length: 16
clone size: .
V gene: TRBV14
D gene: .
J gene: TRBJ2-3
CDR3 protein: CASSRYTGTSTDTQYF
CDR3 DNA: TGTGCCAGCAGCCGATACACCGGGACTAGCACAGATACGCAGTATTTT

CDR3 length: 15
clone size: .
V gene: TRBV10-3
D gene: TRBD2
J gene: TRBJ2-1
CDR3 protein: CAISWGLAGDNEQFF
CDR3 DNA: TGTGCCATCAGCTGGGGACTAGCGGGAGACAATGAGCAGTTCTTC

CDR3 length: 13
clone size: .
V gene: TRBV11-2
D gene: .
J gene: TRBJ2-1
CDR3 protein: CASSLGNNNEQFF
CDR3 DNA: TGTGCCAGCAGCCTCGGGAATAACAATGAGCAGTTCTTC

CDR3 length: 15
clone size: .
V gene: TRBV2
D gene: .
J gene: TRBJ2-7
CDR3 protein: CASKPRQLLSYEQYF
CDR3 DNA: TGTGCCAGCAAGCCTCGACAATTACTCTCCTACGAGCAGTACTTC

CDR3 length: 19
clone size: .
V gene: TRBV18
D gene: .
J gene: TRBJ2-7
CDR3 protein: CASSRRQGPSGGIGSEQYF
CDR3 DNA: TGTGCCAGCTCGCGACGACAGGGACCCTCCGGGGGAATAGGGAGCGAGCAGTACTTC

CDR3 length: 13
clone size: .
V gene: TRBV2
D gene: TRBD1
J gene: TRBJ2-3
CDR3 protein: CATRQGDRDTQYF
CDR3 DNA: TGTGCCACCCGACAGGGGGATCGGGATACGCAGTATTTT

CDR3 length: 15
clone size: .
V gene: TRBV25-1
D gene: TRBD2
J gene: TRBJ2-1
CDR3 protein: CASSGGLAGYNEQFF
CDR3 DNA: TGTGCCAGCAGTGGGGGACTAGCGGGATACAATGAGCAGTTCTTC

CDR3 length: 12
clone size: .
V gene: TRBV6-6
D gene: .
J gene: TRBJ1-1
CDR3 protein: CASRPDIPEAFF
CDR3 DNA: TGTGCCAGCAGGCCAGACATCCCTGAAGCTTTCTTT

CDR3 length: 15
clone size: .
V gene: TRBV4-1
D gene: .
J gene: TRBJ2-7
CDR3 protein: CASSRTAGDNYEQYF
CDR3 DNA: TGCGCCAGCAGCCGCACAGCAGGGGATAACTACGAGCAGTACTTC

CDR3 length: 13
clone size: .
V gene: TRBV13
D gene: .
J gene: TRBJ1-1
CDR3 protein: CASSLRQNTEAFF
CDR3 DNA: TGTGCCAGCAGCTTACGACAGAACACTGAAGCTTTCTTT

CDR3 length: 15
clone size: .
V gene: TRBV11-2
D gene: .
J gene: TRBJ2-7
CDR3 protein: CASSLGAAYSYEQYF
CDR3 DNA: TGTGCCAGCAGCTTAGGGGCAGCATACTCCTACGAGCAGTACTTC

CDR3 length: 14
clone size: .
V gene: TRBV5-1
D gene: .
J gene: TRBJ2-7
CDR3 protein: CASSPGDSTYEQYF
CDR3 DNA: TGCGCCAGCAGCCCGGGGGACTCTACCTACGAGCAGTACTTC

CDR3 length: 12
clone size: .
V gene: TRBV6-6
D gene: TRBD1
J gene: TRBJ2-7
CDR3 protein: CASTQTGDEQYF
CDR3 DNA: TGTGCCAGCACCCAAACAGGGGACGAGCAGTACTTC

CDR3 length: 16
clone size: .
V gene: TRBV5-1
D gene: TRBD2
J gene: TRBJ2-3
CDR3 protein: CASSLASGSSTDTQYF
CDR3 DNA: TGCGCCAGCAGCTTGGCAAGCGGGAGTAGCACAGATACGCAGTATTTT

CDR3 length: 14
clone size: .
V gene: TRBV6-1
D gene: TRBD1
J gene: TRBJ1-2
CDR3 protein: CASTDPQGIYGYTF
CDR3 DNA: TGTGCCAGCACTGACCCACAGGGGATCTATGGCTACACCTTC

CDR3 length: 17
clone size: .
V gene: TRBV21-1
D gene: .
J gene: TRBJ2-3
CDR3 protein: CASSTRDREGRHRYAYF
CDR3 DNA: TGTGCCAGCAGCACGCGGGACAGGGAAGGGCGGCACAGATACGCGTATTTT

CDR3 length: 15
clone size: .
V gene: TRBV28
D gene: .
J gene: TRBJ1-5
CDR3 protein: CASSLFDSGNQPQHF
CDR3 DNA: TGTGCCAGCAGTTTATTTGACAGCGGCAATCAGCCCCAGCATTTT

CDR3 length: 11
clone size: .
V gene: TRBV30
D gene: .
J gene: TRBJ1-2
CDR3 protein: CAWGESFGYTF
CDR3 DNA: TGTGCCTGGGGGGAGTCTTTTGGCTACACCTTC

CDR3 length: 18
clone size: once
V gene: TRBV5-5
D gene: .
J gene: TRBJ1-1
CDR3 protein: CASSQSVWTGGGNTEAFF
CDR3 DNA: TGTGCCAGCAGCCAGTCCGTTTGGACCGGCGGGGGGAACACTGAAGCTTTCTTT

CDR3 length: 21
clone size: .
V gene: TRBV7-8
D gene: TRBD1
J gene: TRBJ1-5
CDR3 protein: CASSLDVGAVGQGYSNQPQHF
CDR3 DNA: TGTGCCAGCAGCTTAGATGTGGGAGCGGTGGGACAGGGCTATAGCAATCAGCCCCAGCATTTT

CDR3 length: 13
clone size: once
V gene: TRBV27
D gene: .
J gene: TRBJ1-2
CDR3 protein: CASSFRGGRGYTF
CDR3 DNA: TGTGCCAGCAGTTTCAGGGGTGGCCGCGGCTACACCTTC

CDR3 length: 15
clone size: .
V gene: TRBV6-1
D gene: .
J gene: TRBJ1-4
CDR3 protein: CASSEADSSNEKLFF
CDR3 DNA: TGTGCCAGCAGTGAAGCGGACAGCTCTAATGAAAAACTGTTTTTT

CDR3 length: 16
clone size: .
V gene: TRBV7-3
D gene: .
J gene: TRBJ1-1
CDR3 protein: CASSLTGRATGTEAFF
CDR3 DNA: TGTGCCAGCAGCTTAACAGGGAGGGCCACGGGGACTGAAGCTTTCTTT

CDR3 length: 15
clone size: .
V gene: TRBV6-5
D gene: TRBD2
J gene: TRBJ2-1
CDR3 protein: CASRLAGGSYNEQFF
CDR3 DNA: TGTGCCAGCAGACTAGCGGGAGGCTCCTACAATGAGCAGTTCTTC

CDR3 length: 13
clone size: .
V gene: TRBV19
D gene: TRBD1
J gene: TRBJ1-2
CDR3 protein: CASTTTGTRGYTF
CDR3 DNA: TGTGCCAGTACCACGACAGGGACGCGGGGCTACACCTTC

CDR3 length: 15
clone size: .
V gene: TRBV19
D gene: .
J gene: TRBJ1-4
CDR3 protein: CASSSWTPGDEKLFF
CDR3 DNA: TGTGCCAGTAGTTCATGGACCCCGGGGGATGAAAAACTGTTTTTT

CDR3 length: 13
clone size: .
V gene: TRBV30
D gene: TRBD2
J gene: TRBJ2-3
CDR3 protein: CAWKLAGGRYAYF
CDR3 DNA: TGTGCCTGGAAACTAGCGGGAGGCAGATACGCGTATTTT

CDR3 length: 19
clone size: .
V gene: TRBV7-3
D gene: .
J gene: TRBJ2-4
CDR3 protein: CASSFSLARGWFAKNIQYF
CDR3 DNA: TGTGCCAGCAGCTTCTCACTTGCCCGGGGGTGGTTTGCCAAAAACATTCAGTACTTC

CDR3 length: 13
clone size: .
V gene: TRBV27
D gene: .
J gene: TRBJ1-1
CDR3 protein: CASSFRLNTEAFF
CDR3 DNA: TGTGCCAGCAGTTTCAGATTGAACACTGAAGCTTTCTTT

CDR3 length: 11
clone size: .
V gene: TRBV28
D gene: .
J gene: TRBJ2-1
CDR3 protein: CASRSSWEQFF
CDR3 DNA: TGTGCCAGCAGGAGCTCGTGGGAGCAGTTCTTC

CDR3 length: 15
clone size: .
V gene: TRBV5-6
D gene: .
J gene: TRBJ1-2
CDR3 protein: CASSSSAGERGGYTF
CDR3 DNA: TGTGCCAGCAGCTCGAGCGCGGGGGAAAGGGGAGGCTACACCTTC

CDR3 length: 17
clone size: .
V gene: TRBV5-1
D gene: TRBD2
J gene: TRBJ2-1
CDR3 protein: CASSSTPGLAGRNEQFF
CDR3 DNA: TGCGCCAGCAGCTCGACCCCGGGACTAGCGGGAAGGAATGAGCAGTTCTTC

CDR3 length: 14
clone size: .
V gene: TRBV5-6
D gene: .
J gene: TRBJ1-1
CDR3 protein: CASSLGGGGSEAFF
CDR3 DNA: TGTGCCAGCAGCTTGGGGGGGGGAGGCTCTGAAGCTTTCTTT

CDR3 length: 13
clone size: .
V gene: TRBV6-6
D gene: .
J gene: TRBJ1-1
CDR3 protein: CASSRTENTEAFF
CDR3 DNA: TGTGCCAGCAGTCGTACAGAGAACACTGAAGCTTTCTTT

CDR3 length: 13
clone size: .
V gene: TRBV13
D gene: TRBD2
J gene: TRBJ2-7
CDR3 protein: CASGTGRAYEQYF
CDR3 DNA: TGTGCCAGCGGGACCGGGAGGGCCTACGAGCAGTACTTC

CDR3 length: 13
clone size: .
V gene: TRBV28
D gene: .
J gene: TRBJ2-6
CDR3 protein: CASSRGGANVLTF
CDR3 DNA: TGTGCCAGCAGTCGCGGAGGGGCCAACGTCCTGACTTTC

CDR3 length: 14
clone size: once
V gene: TRBV5-1
D gene: .
J gene: TRBJ2-5
CDR3 protein: CASSSRPRGETQYF
CDR3 DNA: TGCGCCAGCAGCTCCAGACCGCGGGGAGAGACCCAGTACTTC

CDR3 length: 14
clone size: .
V gene: TRBV28
D gene: TRBD1
J gene: TRBJ1-1
CDR3 protein: CASSLQGGNTEAFF
CDR3 DNA: TGTGCCAGCAGCCTCCAGGGGGGGAACACTGAAGCTTTCTTT